Listed below are T cell receptor beta chains from one sample, sequenced in a study of T cells in Graves' hyperthyroidism and ophthalmopathy. TCRdb analysed the multiplex PCR reads with MiXCR anew, one entry per CDR3 protein. The table lists fewer than 550,000 distinct CDR3 sequences, around a quarter of them singletons, with approximately 10% in the top ten. Sequencing was performed on blood. The receptors come from a woman aged 25 to 39 with Graves' ophthalmopathy. The CDR3 runs from the conserved cysteine through the conserved F or W. A D gene is named only where the DNA matches it firmly. Not all rows give a size; the values are once, few, many and, for expanded clones, a class.

j_call,v_call,clone_size,d_call,cdr3_nt,cdr3_aa
TRBJ2-3,TRBV6-1,many,NA,TGTGCCAGCAGTCGGGACGGTCGCACAGATACGCAGTATTTT,CASSRDGRTDTQYF
TRBJ1-5,TRBV5-1,NA,NA,TGCGCCAGCAGCCCCGAGGGGGGGATCGGCAATCAGCCCCAGCATTTT,CASSPEGGIGNQPQHF
TRBJ2-2,TRBV4-2,NA,TRBD2,TGTGCCAGCAGCCAAGATTTCGGGGGGGGCGGGGAGCTGTTTTTT,CASSQDFGGGGELFF
TRBJ1-5,TRBV12-3/TRBV12-4,once,NA,TGTGCCAGCAGTTTATCCAGTTCAGGGCCCCAGCATTTT,CASSLSSSGPQHF
TRBJ1-5,TRBV2,many,TRBD1,TGTGCCAGCAACAGGGGCAGGTTCGGCAATCAGCCCCAGCATTTT,CASNRGRFGNQPQHF
TRBJ1-1,TRBV29-1,many,NA,TGCAGCGTTGACGGGTATTCGAACACTGAAGCTTTCTTT,CSVDGYSNTEAFF
TRBJ1-2,TRBV12-3/TRBV12-4,NA,NA,TGTGCCAGCACCCTTCGTTTTAACTATGGCTACACCTTC,CASTLRFNYGYTF
TRBJ2-7,TRBV6-5,many,NA,TGTGCCAGCAGTCACGGACAATCCTACGAGCAGTACTTC,CASSHGQSYEQYF
TRBJ2-2,TRBV28,NA,TRBD2,TGTGCCAGCAGTTTGACTAGCGAGGCGAACACCGGGGAGCTGTTTTTT,CASSLTSEANTGELFF
TRBJ1-1,TRBV20-1,many,NA,TGCAGTGTCCCGGTTGGGAACACTGAAGCTTTCTTT,CSVPVGNTEAFF
TRBJ1-1,TRBV2,many,NA,TGTGCCAGCGACTACCAGGCCCTCGTGATGAACACTGAAGCTTTCTTT,CASDYQALVMNTEAFF
TRBJ1-5,TRBV19,many,NA,TGTGCCAGTAGAGCCTGGGGTGGAAGCAATCAGCCCCAGCATTTT,CASRAWGGSNQPQHF
TRBJ2-7,TRBV12-3/TRBV12-4,many,NA,TGTGCCAGCAGTTTGTTTGGCTACGAGCAGTACTTC,CASSLFGYEQYF
TRBJ2-5,TRBV9,NA,NA,TGTGCCAGCAGCGTAGGAAGTTTAGAGACCCAGTACTTC,CASSVGSLETQYF
TRBJ2-5,TRBV10-2,few,TRBD1,TGCGCCAGCCGGAGGACAGGGGAGGGGCAAGAGACCCAGTACTTC,CASRRTGEGQETQYF
TRBJ1-1,TRBV11-2,many,TRBD1,TGTGCCAGCAGCTTAGAGACAGGGGGTGAAGCTTTCTTT,CASSLETGGEAFF
TRBJ1-5,TRBV15,NA,TRBD1,TGTGCCACCAGCCTTACCGGACAGGGAGGTCAGCCCCAGCATTTT,CATSLTGQGGQPQHF
TRBJ2-4,TRBV11-2,NA,TRBD1,TGTGCCAGCAGCGCAAGGGACAGGAACATTCAGTACTTC,CASSARDRNIQYF
TRBJ2-6,TRBV12-3/TRBV12-4,many,NA,TGTGCCAGCAGTTTCGGGTGGGAAGTCGGTGGATCTGGGGCCAACGTCCTGACTTTC,CASSFGWEVGGSGANVLTF
TRBJ2-5,TRBV12-3/TRBV12-4,few,TRBD2,TGTGCCAGCAGAACGACTAGCGGGAGGGACAAAGAGACCCAGTACTTC,CASRTTSGRDKETQYF
TRBJ2-5,TRBV6-2/TRBV6-3,many,NA,TGTGCCAGCAACCCCAGGGTCCGGGGGACCCAGTACTTC,CASNPRVRGTQYF
TRBJ1-2,TRBV28,many,NA,TGTGCCAGCAGTTTTGGCAGCAGCTATGGCTACACCTTC,CASSFGSSYGYTF
TRBJ2-5,TRBV3-1,many,NA,TGTGCCAGCAGCCAAGATGCAGCGGTGAGAGAGACCCAGTACTTC,CASSQDAAVRETQYF
TRBJ2-7,TRBV7-8,many,NA,TGTGCCAGCAGCTTAGGCCGGGGCATGGGGGAGCAGTACTTC,CASSLGRGMGEQYF
TRBJ1-3,TRBV29-1,many,TRBD1,TGCAGCGTGGGGACAGGGGACTCTGGAAACACCATATATTTT,CSVGTGDSGNTIYF
TRBJ2-5,TRBV4-1,few,TRBD2,TGCGCCAGCAGCCAAGAATGGAGCGGGGGGGGTTTGGAGACCCAGTACTTC,CASSQEWSGGGLETQYF
TRBJ2-7,TRBV11-2,few,TRBD2,TGTGCCAGCAGCTTTCAGGGAGGCCTAGCGGAGTACGAGCAGTACTTC,CASSFQGGLAEYEQYF
TRBJ2-7,TRBV7-2,many,NA,TGTGCCAGCAGCTTAGTTACCACCTCCTACGAGCAGTACTTC,CASSLVTTSYEQYF
TRBJ2-5,TRBV19,many,TRBD1,TGTGCCAGTAGTATAGAGACAGGGAAGGTGGGGAAAGAGACCCAGTACTTC,CASSIETGKVGKETQYF
TRBJ1-5,TRBV15,many,NA,TGTGCCACCAGCAGAGATTACCTTAGCAATCAGCCCCAGCATTTT,CATSRDYLSNQPQHF
TRBJ2-2,TRBV6-1,NA,TRBD2,TGTGCCAGCGTATATGGGGGGGACTTCGGGGAGCTGTTTTTT,CASVYGGDFGELFF
TRBJ1-1,TRBV7-2,many,NA,TGTGCCAGCAGCCCACCCTCCACAGGGAACACTGAAGCTTTCTTT,CASSPPSTGNTEAFF
TRBJ2-5,TRBV7-6,NA,TRBD2,TGTGCCAGCAGCTTTGCTAGCGGGGGGTCTAGGGGGACCCAGTACTTC,CASSFASGGSRGTQYF
TRBJ1-5,TRBV2,many,NA,TGTGCCAGCAGTGTGTTGGGAGGAAATAGCAATCAGCCCCAGCATTTT,CASSVLGGNSNQPQHF
TRBJ2-7,TRBV12-3/TRBV12-4,few,NA,TGTGCCAGCAGCCGAGATCTGATAAGGACCGCCTTC,CASSRDLIRTAF
TRBJ1-5,TRBV6-2/TRBV6-3,few,NA,TGTGCCAGTTGTTATAGCAATCAGCCCCAGCATTTT,CASCYSNQPQHF
TRBJ2-5,TRBV10-1,NA,TRBD2,TGCGCCAGCAGTTCCAGGACTAGCGGGGGGATCCAAGAGACCCAGTACTTC,CASSSRTSGGIQETQYF
TRBJ2-7,TRBV20-1,many,NA,TGCAGTGCAGGTGACGACATCGGGCCTACCTACGAGCAGTACTTC,CSAGDDIGPTYEQYF
TRBJ2-7,TRBV28,NA,NA,TGTGCCAGCAGTTTAGATCTCGGCTACGAGCAGTACTTC,CASSLDLGYEQYF
TRBJ1-2,TRBV7-9,NA,NA,TGTGCCAGCAGCTCTAAACAGGGTCGCTATGGCTACACCTTC,CASSSKQGRYGYTF
TRBJ2-7,TRBV7-9,few,NA,TGTGCCGGCAGCTTAACGGGGAGCGAGCAGTACTTC,CAGSLTGSEQYF
TRBJ1-5,TRBV2,many,TRBD1,TGTGCCAGCAGATCTCCGGGACAGGTTAATCAGCCCCAGCATTTT,CASRSPGQVNQPQHF
TRBJ2-5,TRBV3-1,NA,NA,TGTGCCAGCAGCCAAGTGATGTGGGGTCGGGTGGAGACCCAGTACTTC,CASSQVMWGRVETQYF
TRBJ1-1,TRBV10-3,many,NA,TGTGCCATCAGTGACGGGGTTGATGAAGCTTTCTTT,CAISDGVDEAFF
TRBJ2-7,TRBV5-1,NA,TRBD2,TGCGCCAGCAGCTTGGGTCGGACTAGAGATCGCGAGCAGTACTTC,CASSLGRTRDREQYF
TRBJ1-5,TRBV4-2,many,NA,TGTGCCAGCAGCAAATACAGGGATAGCCAGCCCCAGCATTTT,CASSKYRDSQPQHF
TRBJ2-7,TRBV6-1,NA,NA,TGTGCCAGCAGACCCGGACCAGCCAGCTCCTACGAGCAGTACTTC,CASRPGPASSYEQYF
TRBJ1-3,TRBV3-1,NA,TRBD1,TGTGCCAGCAGACATACAGGGGGCTCCGGAAACACCATATATTTT,CASRHTGGSGNTIYF
TRBJ2-4,TRBV2,few,TRBD2,TGTGCCAGCAGTCGTACCCTTCTAGCGGGGGGGAGACACATTAAGTACTTC,CASSRTLLAGGRHIKYF
TRBJ2-7,TRBV29-1,NA,NA,TGCAGCGTAGAGGGGACTGAACCCTACGAGCAGTACTTC,CSVEGTEPYEQYF
TRBJ2-5,TRBV12-3/TRBV12-4,many,NA,TGTGCCAGCACCTTCGAGGGGGGCCAAGAGACCCAGTACTTC,CASTFEGGQETQYF
TRBJ2-7,TRBV27,NA,NA,TGTGCCAGCAGTTTAAAAGGGGTGATGTCCTACGAGCAGTACTTC,CASSLKGVMSYEQYF
TRBJ2-7,TRBV9,once,TRBD1,TGTGCCAGCAGCGTAGAGGGGCAGGGGGCGGACGAGCAGTACTTC,CASSVEGQGADEQYF
TRBJ1-1,TRBV29-1,few,TRBD1,TGCAGCGTTGAAATGGGGACAGGGTGGACTGAAGCTTCCTTT,CSVEMGTGWTEASF